The 29 T cell receptor delta chains listed next were all sequenced from one sample in a study of gammadelta T cells in human blood. TCRdb applied CATT to the RT-PCR reads for clone calling. The sample holds over 350 delta-chain clones, roughly 15% seen once. Sequencing input: non-Vgamma9Vdelta2 gamma-delta T cells from adult blood. All receptors come from a human donor.

This clone was picked up one time. This sequence is one base from a far larger clone and is likely a read error. Other DNA sequences from this sample encode an identical CDR3 as well. The V and J genes are TRDV1 and TRDJ1; TRDD3 aligns across 13 bases. TCRdb does not report a J gene; here it was assigned by matching the DNA to germline references. This CDR3 is built from 26 residues. Germline-derived CDR1 and CDR2 are TSWWSYY and QGS. The CDR3 loop reads CALGSTPFLRFTGGYAFTAYTDKLIF. In DNA, the CDR3 is TGTGCTCTTGGGTCAACTCCCTTCCTACGGTTCACTGGGGGATACGCGTTTACCGCTTACACTGATAAACTCATCTTT.

Only a few counts were recorded for this clone. A read error is the likely source, as a far larger clone sits one nucleotide away. This chain uses TRDV1 with TRDJ1, with 13 bases identical to TRDD3. The junction had 21 bases not matched to a gene; V was cut back by 5 bases and J by 3 bases. The CDR3 runs 21 residues. The germline V gene has CDR1 TSWWSYY and CDR2 QGS. The CDR3 DNA sequence: TGTGCTCTTGGGTATATTCTCGGTACTGGGGGATACGAGAAGGGACCCGATAAACTCATCTTT. Translated: CALGYILGTGGYEKGPDKLIF.

A word on this clone: The translation of this DNA and the TCRdb protein of a much larger clone differ at residue 25, probably owing to a read error; the protein shown here is translated from the DNA. With the J gene uncalled, the V gene is TRDV1; TRDD3 is the table's D call, not checked against the DNA. The germline CDR1 and CDR2 sequences are TSWWSYY and QGS. The CDR3 covers 27 residues. Here the CDR3 reads CALGELVWGGPMGNWGIRLPYTDKPIF. Here the CDR3 DNA reads TGTGCTCTTGGGGAACTAGTGTGGGGAGGTCCTATGGGAAACTGGGGGATACGCCTTCCGTACACCGATAAACCCATCTTT.

With regard to this clone: This is likely an artifact of a read error, given a far larger clone one base away. The genes are TRDV1 and TRDJ1, with 7 bases that match TRDD3. The J gene, not given by TCRdb, was assigned here from a germline match of the nucleotide sequence. The V and J ends lost 2 bases and 8 bases, in that order; junction bases with no gene match: 32. There are 22 residues in the CDR3. CDR1 and CDR2 from the germline V gene are TSWWSYY and QGS. CDR3 bases: TGTGCTCTTGGGGAAGGTACTTCTTATATCTTGACTGGGGTGCCATCGCCAGTCAAACTCATCTTT. It yields the protein CALGEGTSYILTGVPSPVKLIF.

About this clone: This sequence is one base from a far larger clone and is likely a read error. Here the J gene is TRDJ3 and the V gene is not called; the DNA was not used to check the table's D call, TRDD3. This CDR3 contains 26 residues. Here the CDR3 DNA reads TGTGCTCTTGGGGAACGCCTCAAACCTTACATCTCACTGGGGGATACAGTGTCCTGGGACACCCGACAGATGTTTTTC. Translated: CALGERLKPYISLGDTVSWDTRQMFF.

Concerning this clone: This likely came from a read error, as a far larger clone is one base away. V gene TRDV1 combines with J gene TRDJ1, with TRDD3 matching over 10 bases. The CDR3 is 25 residues long. Germline CDR1 is TSWWSYY and CDR2 is QGS. J gave up 4 bases and V 4 bases, and 36 bases lay outside the gene matches. This chain's CDR3 is CALGVSTHPPSYQYWGIPYIDKLIF. The CDR3 region has the DNA TGTGCTCTTGGGGTCTCCACCCATCCGCCTTCCTATCAGTACTGGGGGATTCCGTACATCGATAAACTCATCTTT.

No V gene call was produced; the J gene was TRDJ2. This CDR3 spans 10 amino acids. DNA of the CDR3: TGTAGTGCTTTGACAGCACAACTCTTCTTT. It specifies CSALTAQLFF.

By proportion, this clone is large. Distinct nucleotide sequences in the sample also encode this CDR3. This chain links TRDV1 with TRDJ1; D call uncertain. CDR3 size: 21 residues. Trimming removed 1 base from V and 0 bases from J, with 27 bases in between. Germline CDR1 TSWWSYY, CDR2 QGS. The CDR3 DNA reads as TGTGCTCTTGGGGAACGGTCCTTAGGGCTTGCTGGTTCGGTGTACACCGATAAACTCATCTTT. Translation gives CALGERSLGLAGSVYTDKLIF.

In its sample, this clone is medium-sized. Given a much more abundant clone one base away, this may be a read error. Other DNA variants within this sample encode the same CDR3. J is TRDJ1 and V is TRDV1; 8 bases line up with TRDD3. This CDR3 spans 21 amino acids. CDR1 and CDR2 from the germline V gene are TSWWSYY and QGS. The CDR3, as DNA: TGTGCTCTTGGGCCCCGCAGGGTACTGGGGGCAAGAAAATCGTACACTGATAAACTCATCTTT. This encodes CALGPRRVLGARKSYTDKLIF.

With regard to this clone: This likely stems from a read error, as it lies one base from a far larger clone. This chain uses TRDV1 with TRDJ1; 9 bases align to TRDD2. The CDR3 length is 22 residues. CDR1 and CDR2 (germline): TSWWSYY, QGS. Unmatched junction bases numbered 24, after V lost 4 bases and J lost 0 bases. CDR3 protein: CALGAVPFLPEGQPTHTDKLIF. Here the CDR3 DNA reads TGTGCTCTTGGGGCCGTACCCTTCCTACCTGAGGGTCAACCTACCCACACCGATAAACTCATCTTT.

This clone has only a few counts. TCRdb pairs this DNA with a much larger clone's protein that differs at residue 8, likely a read error; the protein shown was translated from the DNA. The chain couples TRDV1 to TRDJ1; the match to TRDD3 covers 11 bases. After removal of 2 bases from V and 2 bases from J, the junction contained 16 bases not matched to a gene. Germline lookup yields CDR1 TSWWSYY and CDR2 QGS. CDR3 length equals 20 residues. The DNA of the CDR3 is TGTGCTCTTGGGGAAACTGCCATCCTCTGGGGGATACATCAAACCGATAAACTCATCTTT. Protein: CALGETAILWGIHQTDKLIF.

For this clone: A read error likely explains this, since a far larger clone differs by one base. Additional DNA sequences in this sample encode the identical CDR3. V is TRAV38-2/DV8 and J is TRDJ1; TRDD3 matches at 9 bases. The CDR3 totals 27 residues. Trimming at V came to 0 bases and at J to 2 bases, leaving 38 bases not matched to a gene. Looked up from germline, CDR1 is TSESDYY and CDR2 is QEAYKQQN. The CDR3 loop is CAYRSAVPTWNIIDQGLGDGGTDKLIF. Here the CDR3 DNA reads TGTGCTTATAGGAGCGCGGTCCCCACGTGGAATATTATAGACCAGGGACTGGGGGACGGTGGGACCGATAAACTCATCTTT.

Only a few counts were recorded for this clone. This probably arose from a read error, given a far larger clone one base away. This specimen includes other DNA sequences encoding the same CDR3. This sequence joins TRDV1 and TRDJ1; the D gene is possibly TRDD3 (6 bases). V lost 0 bases to trimming and J lost 0 bases, with 29 bases between them. The germline V gene has CDR1 TSWWSYY and CDR2 QGS. The CDR3 spans 22 residues. CDR3 in DNA: TGTGCTCTTGGGGAACTCAGGGGACGACCCTGGGGCTTTTTGCCGTACACCGATAAACTCATCTTT. It encodes CALGELRGRPWGFLPYTDKLIF.

Points on this clone: TCRdb lists the protein of a much larger clone for this DNA, which differs at residue 10, so this is likely a read error; the protein given here is translated from the DNA itself. This specimen includes other DNA sequences encoding the same CDR3. V gene TRDV1 combines with J gene TRDJ1; 9 nucleotides line up with TRDD3. Germline-derived CDR1 and CDR2 are TSWWSYY and QGS. CDR3 length equals 20 residues. V gave up 2 bases and J gave up 2 bases; unmatched junction bases: 18. The CDR3 here is CALGETAFLRGIHQTDKLIF. CDR3 coding DNA: TGTGCTCTTGGGGAAACTGCCTTCCTCCGGGGGATACATCAAACCGATAAACTCATCTTT.

Of note for this clone: The TCRdb protein, from a much larger clone, departs from this DNA's translation at residue 8, likely by read error; the protein shown derives from the DNA. This sequence joins TRDV1 and TRDJ1; 11 positions match TRDD3. With V trimmed by 2 bases and J by 2 bases, 16 bases remained unmatched. Germline CDR1 reads TSWWSYY; CDR2 reads QGS. CDR3 length equals 20 residues. The CDR3 spells CALGETAVLWGIHQTDKLIF. The DNA of the CDR3 is TGTGCTCTTGGGGAAACTGCCGTCCTCTGGGGGATACATCAAACCGATAAACTCATCTTT.

This clone was counted a few times. A far larger clone differs by one base, so this is likely a read error. The V and J genes are TRDV1 and TRDJ3, with 11 positions matching TRDD3. Germline trimming cut 10 bases from V and 2 bases from J; bases unmatched to any gene: 31. The CDR3 contains 25 residues. Germline V gives CDR1 TSWWSYY, CDR2 QGS. The CDR3 here is CAHGIRPVSRTGGYWSTWDTRQMFF. CDR3 nucleotides: TGTGCTCATGGAATCCGTCCAGTGTCCCGAACTGGGGGATATTGGTCCACCTGGGACACCCGACAGATGTTTTTC.

Remarks on this clone: The protein held in TCRdb is that of a much larger clone and does not match this DNA's translation at residue 8, likely because of a read error; the protein shown is translated from the DNA. This chain connects TRDV1 to TRDJ1; 11 bases line up with TRDD3. The germline V gene encodes CDR1 TSWWSYY and CDR2 QGS. V trimming: 2 bases; J trimming: 2 bases; junction bases outside the gene matches: 16. The CDR3 length is 20 residues. This chain's CDR3 is CALGETACLWGIHQTDKLIF. The DNA for the CDR3 is TGTGCTCTTGGGGAAACTGCCTGCCTCTGGGGGATACATCAAACCGATAAACTCATCTTT.

This clone appeared a few times. A read error likely explains why the TCRdb protein, taken from a much larger clone, differs from this DNA's translation at residue 18; the protein shown is translated from the DNA. The chain joins TRDV1 to TRDJ1; 11 positions agree with TRDD3. Germline-derived CDR1 and CDR2 are TSWWSYY and QGS. The CDR3 spans 27 residues. With 0 bases clipped from V and 0 bases from J, the junction kept 33 bases outside the gene matches. The CDR3 sequence: CALGELVWGGPMGNWGICLPYTDKLIF. CDR3 in DNA: TGTGCTCTTGGGGAACTAGTGTGGGGAGGTCCTATGGGAAACTGGGGGATATGCCTTCCGTACACCGATAAACTCATCTTT.

This clone is large (0.1 to 1%) by share. Distinct nucleotide sequences in the sample also encode this CDR3. V and J are TRDV2 and TRDJ1; no clear D. The CDR3 runs 16 residues. Between the trimmed V and J ends, which lost 1 base and 0 bases, there was a span of 14 bases. In germline, CDR1 is GEAIGNYY, CDR2 EKD. CDR3 sequence reads: CACDTPRSGNTDKLIF. The CDR3 DNA follows: TGTGCCTGTGACACGCCCCGCTCGGGAAACACCGATAAACTCATCTTT.

Only one count was recorded for this clone. Since a far larger clone is one base different, this is likely a read error. This chain links TRDV1 with TRDJ1; 13 bases are shared with TRDD3. Since TCRdb gives no J gene, matching the DNA to germline was used here to assign it. Germline V gene sequence: CDR1 TSWWSYY, CDR2 QGS. CDR3 size: 22 residues. V lost 0 bases to trimming and J lost 4 bases; unmatched junction nucleotides: 20. For the CDR3, the DNA is TGTGCTCTTGGGGAACTCGTCCCTACGTACGCTACTGGGGGATACGCGTGCGATAAACTCATCTTT. This translates into CALGELVPTYATGGYACDKLIF.

This clone was picked up a small number of times. A read error likely explains why the TCRdb protein, taken from a much larger clone, differs from this DNA's translation at residue 8; the protein shown is translated from the DNA. This sequence joins TRDV1 and TRDJ1; 11 nucleotides agree with TRDD3. The trim removed 2 bases at V and 2 bases at J, leaving 16 bases unmatched. The CDR3 is 20 residues long. Germline V lookup: CDR1 TSWWSYY, CDR2 QGS. The CDR3 sequence is CALGETAYLWGIHQTDKLIF. The CDR3 nucleotides read TGTGCTCTTGGGGAAACTGCCTACCTCTGGGGGATACATCAAACCGATAAACTCATCTTT.

With regard to this clone: The junction differs from germline at one of its ends, possibly a read error. This chain connects TRDV1 to TRDJ2; D may be TRDD2 (9 bases). From germline, CDR1 is TSWWSYY and CDR2 QGS. The CDR3 runs to 25 residues. The CDR3 DNA follows: TGTGCTCTTGGGGAACGATGGTCCCCCTTCCTACGATTACTGGGGGCCCCAGCTTTGACAGCACAACGCTTCTTT. This translates into CALGERWSPFLRLLGAPALTAQRFF.

As for this clone: A far more abundant clone sits one base away, making this likely a read error. The chain has TRDV1 and TRDJ1; 10 bases agree with TRDD3. V shed 0 bases, J shed 5 bases, and the junction held 27 bases outside the gene matches. Germline-derived CDR1 and CDR2 are TSWWSYY and QGS. This CDR3 is 23 amino acids long. The CDR3 nucleotides read TGTGCTCTTGGGGAACTGGGGTTTAGATTCCTATCCCCTACTGGGGGATGCTTAGATAAACTCATCTTT. Translated: CALGELGFRFLSPTGGCLDKLIF.

In its sample, this clone ranks as large (0.1 to 1%). The chain couples TRDV1 to TRDJ1; tentative D call: TRDD3 (6 bases). Per germline, CDR1 TSWWSYY and CDR2 QGS. This CDR3 comprises 18 residues. The V gene lost 0 bases and the J gene lost 1 base, with 18 bases spanning the gap. The CDR3 DNA is TGTGCTCTTGGGGAACTCCTACGAGGGGGACACGGCACCGATAAACTCATCTTT. Amino acids: CALGELLRGGHGTDKLIF.

Comment on this clone: This sequence is one base from a far larger clone and is likely a read error. The V call is TRDV1, the J call TRDJ2, with D maybe TRDD2 (9 bases). Germline lookup yields CDR1 TSWWSYY and CDR2 QGS. The CDR3 totals 25 residues. The CDR3 spells CALGELWSPFLRLLGAPALTALLFF. The CDR3 DNA reads as TGTGCTCTTGGGGAACTATGGTCCCCCTTCCTACGATTACTGGGGGCCCCAGCTTTGACAGCACTACTCTTCTTT.

This clone was picked up a small number of times. TCRdb assigns this DNA the protein of a much larger clone, which departs from its translation at residue 11; this likely reflects a read error, and the protein shown comes from translating the DNA. The V gene is TRDV1, the J gene TRDJ1; D possibly uses TRDD2 or TRDD3 (5 bases each). Trimming stripped 5 bases from V and 7 bases from J, with 23 bases between. The CDR3 consists of 16 residues. Germline CDR1 reads TSWWSYY; CDR2 reads QGS. In DNA form, the CDR3 reads TGTGCTCTTGGGTTTTCCTTGGGGCCCCCGGATGTTAAACTCATCTTT. This translates into CALGFSLGPPDVKLIF.

The table lists this clone with a few counts. A far larger clone differs by one base, so this is likely a read error. Other nucleotide sequences in the sample specify the same CDR3. The rearrangement uses TRDV1 and TRDJ1, with D tentatively TRDD3 (6 bases). CDR3 length: 23 residues. Germline CDR1 TSWWSYY, CDR2 QGS. CDR3 bases: TGTGCTCTTGGGGAATTTATAAGTCCCGACTACGGACTGGGAGTACCGTACACAGATAAACTCATCTTT. Its protein is CALGEFISPDYGLGVPYTDKLIF.

The sample holds a few counts of this clone. A far larger clone differs by one base, so this is likely a read error. The same CDR3 is also encoded by other DNA sequences in this sample. The chain recombines TRDV1 with TRDJ1, with 13 nucleotides matching TRDD3. With V trimmed by 0 bases and J by 0 bases, 31 bases remained unmatched. This CDR3 comprises 27 residues. From germline, CDR1 is TSWWSYY and CDR2 QGS. CDR3 DNA sequence: TGTGCTCTTGGGGAACTAGTGTGGGGAGGTCCTATGGGAAACTGGGGGATACGCCTGCCGTACACCGATAAACTCATCTTT. Translating it yields CALGELVWGGPMGNWGIRLPYTDKLIF.

Of note for this clone: This may be a read error: a much more frequent sequence differs by one nucleotide. The sample has other DNA sequences that encode this CDR3 too. The chain uses TRDV1 and TRDJ1, with D tentatively TRDD2 or TRDD3 (6 bases each). The ends were cut back, 2 bases at V and 5 bases at J, with 39 bases in the middle. The CDR3 consists of 23 residues. The germline CDR1 and CDR2 sequences are TSWWSYY and QGS. The CDR3 coding sequence is TGTGCTCTTGGGGAAAATCCTACCGTCCCCCCCCGCGTTGGGGGCCTGAATCCAGATAAACTCATCTTT. This translates into CALGENPTVPPRVGGLNPDKLIF.